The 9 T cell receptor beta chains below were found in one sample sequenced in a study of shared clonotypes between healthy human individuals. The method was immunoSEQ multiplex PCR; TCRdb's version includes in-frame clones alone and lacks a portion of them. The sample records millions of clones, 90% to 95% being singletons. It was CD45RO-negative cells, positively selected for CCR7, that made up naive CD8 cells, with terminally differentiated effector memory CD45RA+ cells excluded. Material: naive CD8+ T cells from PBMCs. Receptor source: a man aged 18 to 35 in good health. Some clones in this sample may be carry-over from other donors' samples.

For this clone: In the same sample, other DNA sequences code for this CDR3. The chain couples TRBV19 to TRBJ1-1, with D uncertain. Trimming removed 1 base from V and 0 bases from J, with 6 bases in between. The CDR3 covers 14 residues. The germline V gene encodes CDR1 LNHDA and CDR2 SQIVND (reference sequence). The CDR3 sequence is CASSIAGLNTEAFF. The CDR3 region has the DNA TGTGCCAGTAGTATAGCCGGGCTGAACACTGAAGCTTTCTTT.

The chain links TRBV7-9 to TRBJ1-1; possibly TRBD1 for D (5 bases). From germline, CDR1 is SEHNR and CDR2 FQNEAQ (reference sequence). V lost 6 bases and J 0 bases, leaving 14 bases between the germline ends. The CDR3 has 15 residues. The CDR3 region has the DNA TGTGCCAGCAGAGGACGTGGGGGGATGAACACTGAAGCTTTCTTT. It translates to CASRGRGGMNTEAFF.

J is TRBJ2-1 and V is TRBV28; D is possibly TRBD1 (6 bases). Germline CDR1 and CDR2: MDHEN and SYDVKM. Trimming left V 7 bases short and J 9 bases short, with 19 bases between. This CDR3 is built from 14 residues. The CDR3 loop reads CASTLTVTGSEQFF. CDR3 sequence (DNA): TGTGCCAGCACCTTGACCGTAACAGGGTCTGAGCAGTTCTTC.

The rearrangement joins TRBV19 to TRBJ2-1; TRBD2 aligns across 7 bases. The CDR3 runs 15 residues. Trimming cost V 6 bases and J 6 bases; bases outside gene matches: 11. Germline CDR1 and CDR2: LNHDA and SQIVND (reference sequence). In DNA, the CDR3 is TGTGCCAGTAGCCATGGAGCGGGATTGGGCAATGAGCAGTTCTTC. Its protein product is CASSHGAGLGNEQFF. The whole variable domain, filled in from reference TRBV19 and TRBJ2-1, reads DGGITQSPKYLFRKEGQNVTLSCEQNLNHDAMYWYRQDPGQGLRLIYYSQIVNDFQKGDIAEGYSVSREKKESFPLTVTSAQKNPTAFYLCASSHGAGLGNEQFFGPGTRLTVL.

In nucleotides, the CDR3 is TGTGCCAGCAGCTTATCTCGGTCGGGGGAGCAGTACTTC. Its protein product is CASSLSRSGEQYF. This chain joins TRBV11-3 and TRBJ2-7, with D perhaps TRBD2 (5 bases). Trimming left V 2 bases short and J 7 bases short, with 12 bases between. The CDR3 consists of 13 residues. Germline V lookup: CDR1 SGHNT, CDR2 YENEEA.

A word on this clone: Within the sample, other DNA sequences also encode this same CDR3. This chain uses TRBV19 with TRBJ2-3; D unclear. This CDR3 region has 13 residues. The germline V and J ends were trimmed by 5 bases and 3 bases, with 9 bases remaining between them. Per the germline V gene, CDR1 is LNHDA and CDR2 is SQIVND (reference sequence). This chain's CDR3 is CASSPRRTDTQYF. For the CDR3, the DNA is TGTGCCAGTAGTCCCCGGCGGACAGATACGCAGTATTTT.

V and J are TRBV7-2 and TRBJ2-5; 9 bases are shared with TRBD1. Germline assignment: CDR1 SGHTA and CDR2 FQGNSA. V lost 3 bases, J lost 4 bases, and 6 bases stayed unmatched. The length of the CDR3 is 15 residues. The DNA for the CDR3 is TGTGCCAGCAGCTTCTACAGGGGGCTGGGAGAGACCCAGTACTTC. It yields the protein CASSFYRGLGETQYF.

The chain's CDR3 is CASSLVRLAGERETQYF. The CDR3 DNA is TGTGCCAGCAGCTTAGTGCGGCTAGCGGGAGAAAGAGAGACCCAGTACTTC. The J gene is TRBJ2-5, the V gene TRBV11-2; 10 bases line up with TRBD2. Germline V CDR1 and CDR2: SGHAT, FQNNGV. This CDR3 is 17 amino acids long. V trimming: 1 base; J trimming: 4 bases; junction bases outside the gene matches: 9.

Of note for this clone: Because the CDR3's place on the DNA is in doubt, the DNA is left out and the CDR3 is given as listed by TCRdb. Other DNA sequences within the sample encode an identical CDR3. The CDR3 reads CASSSSREGSYNEQFF. The chain links TRBV28 to TRBJ2-1; the table's TRBD2 call for D was not verified on the DNA. Ends included, the CDR3 has 16 residues. The germline CDR1 and CDR2 sequences are MDHEN and SYDVKM.